This passage covers 25 T cell receptor beta chains from one sample sequenced in a study of T cell clonality in common variable immunodeficiency. Repertoires were generated with immunoSEQ multiplex PCR, while TCRdb's copy carries only in-frame clones and drops some. This sample has some 38,000 clones, each found more than once. Sequenced: peripheral blood mononuclear cells. Source of these receptors: a person aged 18 to 69 in good health.

This clone was seen many times. The read comes to an end 3 residues before the CDR3 does, leaving the germline J gene to fill in the end. The V and J genes are TRBV18 and TRBJ1-4; 9 nucleotides line up with TRBD1. Germline V gene sequence: CDR1 KGHSH, CDR2 LQKENI. CDR3 length equals 15 residues. The V and J ends lost 4 bases and 8 bases, in that order; junction bases with no gene match: 8. CDR3 DNA, as far as it was read: TGTGCCAGCTCACGTACCGGGACAGGGCGGGAAAAA. As protein: CASSRTGTGREK. The whole CDR3 reads CASSRTGTGREKLFF.

Note on this clone: The read ends 3 residues early relative to the CDR3; the germline J gene fills the gap. Other DNA sequences in the same sample also yield this CDR3. The J gene is TRBJ1-5, the V gene TRBV30, with no clear D. V lost 0 bases to trimming and J lost 3 bases, with 6 bases between them. CDR1 and CDR2 (germline): GTSNPN, SVGIG (reference sequence). The CDR3 is made up of 13 amino acids. The CDR3 bases that were read are TGTGCCTGGAGTGTAGGGTCCAATCAGCCC. Amino acid sequence: CAWSVGSNQP. The CDR3 reads in full as CAWSVGSNQPQHF.

There are many counts of this clone. Coverage ceases 3 residues before the CDR3 finishes, and the germline J gene fills in the end. The chain is built from TRBV20-1 and TRBJ2-7, with 8 bases matching TRBD2. Per the germline V gene, CDR1 is DFQATT and CDR2 is SNEGSKA (reference sequence). This CDR3 contains 14 residues. The junction had 6 bases not matched to a gene; V was cut back by 4 bases and J by 1 base. The CDR3 loop reads CSATGTSISYEQYF. CDR3 bases read: TGCAGTGCTACTGGGACTAGTATATCCTACGAG.

This clone was observed many times. The sequence runs out 3 residues before the end of the CDR3; the remainder is reconstructed from the germline J gene. The chain employs TRBV28 and TRBJ2-2; D possibly corresponds to TRBD1 (5 bases). The CDR3 length is 14 residues. CDR1 is MDHEN, CDR2 SYDVKM, per germline. CDR3 amino acids: CASSSAGLNEKLFF. The sequenced part of the CDR3 DNA is TGTGCCAGCAGTTCCGCAGGGTTAAATGAAAAG.

This clone was counted ten times or more. The CDR3 end falls 3 residues outside the read, so it is completed with the germline J gene. J is TRBJ1-6 and V is TRBV6-1, with a weak D call TRBD1 (6 bases). The germline V and J ends were trimmed by 4 bases and 6 bases, with 10 bases remaining between them. The germline gives CDR1 MNHNS, CDR2 SASEGT. This CDR3 is built from 14 residues. Incomplete CDR3 DNA: TGTGCCAGCAGTGGTGGACAGTCTAATTCACCC. Translating it yields CASSGGQSNSP. The entire CDR3 is CASSGGQSNSPLHF.

The table lists this clone with many counts. The read ends 3 residues early relative to the CDR3; the germline J gene fills the gap. The chain has TRBV18 and TRBJ2-1; the match to TRBD1 covers 10 bases. V gave up 4 bases and J gave up 2 bases; unmatched junction bases: 5. Germline V gene lookup returns CDR1 KGHSH and CDR2 LQKENI. The CDR3 is 16 residues long. The covered CDR3 bases are TGTGCCAGCTCACAATTGGGGACAGGGGCCTACAATGAG. Residues: CASSQLGTGAYNE. The full-length CDR3 reads as CASSQLGTGAYNEQFF.

This clone occurred many times. Coverage ceases 3 residues before the CDR3 finishes, and the germline J gene fills in the end. The chain joins TRBV14 to TRBJ1-3, with D uncertain. The CDR3 has 16 amino acids. The ends were cut back, 0 bases at V and 0 bases at J, with 9 bases in the middle. CDR1 and CDR2 from the germline V gene are SGHDN and FVKESK. The DNA read from the CDR3 is TGTGCCAGCAGCCAAGATAGTCGCTTCTCTGGAAACACC. Translation gives CASSQDSRFSGNT. The CDR3 as a whole reads CASSQDSRFSGNTIYF.

This clone was picked up many times. The read ends 3 residues early relative to the CDR3; the germline J gene fills the gap. V and J are TRBV19 and TRBJ1-2; the D gene is possibly TRBD1 (5 bases). CDR1 LNHDA and CDR2 SQIVND come from the germline V gene (reference sequence). The CDR3 has 15 residues. Trimming removed 4 bases at V and 0 bases at J, with 12 bases between. CDR3 DNA, as far as it was read: TGTGCCAGTAGTAGCCGACAGAGCTCTAACTATGGC. Amino acids: CASSSRQSSNYG. The complete CDR3 reads CASSSRQSSNYGYTF.

In this sample, this clone turned up many times. The read halts 3 residues ahead of the CDR3 end, with the missing end drawn from the germline J gene. The V call is TRBV5-6, the J call TRBJ1-5; D remains unclear. CDR3 length equals 13 residues. Germline V lookup: CDR1 SGHDT, CDR2 YYEEEE. V lost 4 bases and J lost 3, with 8 bases in between. The part of the CDR3 DNA that was read is TGTGCCAGCAGCAGAACAGTCAATCAGCCC. Translation: CASSRTVNQP. The entire CDR3 protein is CASSRTVNQPQHF.

The table lists this clone with many counts. The read comes to an end 3 residues before the CDR3 does, leaving the germline J gene to fill in the end. The V and J genes are TRBV7-8 and TRBJ2-5; D may be TRBD1 (5 bases). This CDR3 comprises 12 residues. Trimming removed 6 bases from V and 5 bases from J, with 10 bases in between. Germline CDR1 and CDR2: SGHVS and FQNEAQ. The covered CDR3 bases are TGTGCCAGCAGTGAGACAGCCGAGACC. It specifies CASSETAET. The full CDR3 reads CASSETAETQYF.

This clone was picked up many times. The CDR3 end lies 3 residues beyond the end of the read and is filled in from the germline J gene. V is TRBV4-2 and J is TRBJ1-3; 10 bases match TRBD1. The CDR3 contains 17 residues. Germline-derived CDR1 and CDR2 are LGHNA and YNFKEQ. V lost 3 bases and J lost 0; bases outside the gene matches: 5. The sequenced CDR3 bases are TGTGCCAGCAGCCACCCCGGGACAGGGGACTCTGGAAACACC. This gives the protein CASSHPGTGDSGNT. The CDR3 in full is CASSHPGTGDSGNTIYF.

In its sample, this clone was seen many times. The read terminates 3 residues ahead of where the CDR3 ends, so the germline J gene completes it. The chain combines TRBV7-6 with TRBJ1-1; 7 positions agree with TRBD1. J was trimmed by 4 bases and V by 3 bases; bases with no gene match: 5. The CDR3 totals 14 residues. CDR1 and CDR2 (germline): SGHVS, FNYEAQ. The CDR3 loop is CASSLETGRTEAFF. The CDR3 bases that were read are TGTGCCAGCAGCTTGGAGACAGGGCGCACTGAA.

This clone was counted at least ten times. The read gets to within 3 residues of the CDR3 end, and the germline J gene fills in the rest. V gene TRBV5-1 combines with J gene TRBJ2-2; perhaps TRBD1 as D (6 bases). Germline CDR1 and CDR2: SGHRS and YFSETQ. Trimming left V 0 bases short and J 1 base short, with 7 bases between. The CDR3 is made up of 15 amino acids. CDR3 DNA (partial): TGCGCCAGCAGCTTGGAACAGGGGAACACCGGGGAG. This translates into CASSLEQGNTGE. The entire CDR3 reads CASSLEQGNTGELFF. The full variable domain, rest sourced from reference TRBV5-1 and TRBJ2-2, is KAGVTQTPRYLIKTRGQQVTLSCSPISGHRSVSWYQQTPGQGLQFLFEYFSETQRNKGNFPGRFSGRQFSNSRSEMNVSTLELGDSALYLCASSLEQGNTGELFFGEGSRLTVL.

Many counts were recorded for this clone. The junction shows a germline mismatch at one end, possibly a read error. The CDR3 end falls 3 residues outside the read, so it is completed with the germline J gene. The V and J genes are TRBV7-7 and TRBJ2-5; D is possibly TRBD2 (8 bases). The V gene's germline CDR1 is SSHAT and CDR2 FNYEAQ (reference sequence). The CDR3 covers 15 residues. CDR3: CASSRFGQAGGTQYF. CDR3 DNA (partial): TGTGCTAGCAGCCGATTTGGACAGGCGGGGGGGACC.

This clone was counted between two and nine times. Coverage ceases 3 residues before the CDR3 finishes, and the germline J gene fills in the end. The chain has TRBV10-2 and TRBJ1-2; no reliable D call. Per the germline V gene, CDR1 is WSHSY and CDR2 is SAAADI. V was clipped by 1 base and J by 3 bases, with 6 bases between them. The CDR3 is 13 residues long. The chain's CDR3 is CASSEYKDYGYTF. Partial CDR3 DNA: TGCGCCAGCAGTGAGTACAAGGACTATGGC.

This clone was recorded many times. The read finishes 3 residues shy of the CDR3 end, and the germline J gene is used to complete it. The chain joins TRBV6-1 to TRBJ1-6; D is possibly TRBD1 (6 bases). Germline V gene lookup returns CDR1 MNHNS and CDR2 SASEGT. This CDR3 comprises 14 residues. V was trimmed by 1 base and J by 6 bases, leaving 7 bases between them. CDR3 sequence reads: CASSEGRGNSPLHF. The part of the CDR3 DNA that was read is TGTGCCAGCAGTGAAGGCAGGGGTAATTCACCC.

The table lists this clone with many counts. The read finishes 3 residues shy of the CDR3 end, and the germline J gene is used to complete it. The rearrangement uses TRBV5-5 and TRBJ1-4; possibly TRBD1 for D (5 bases). Germline V CDR1 and CDR2: SGHKS, YYEKEE (reference sequence). V lost 1 base, J lost 4 bases, and 8 bases lay in between. The CDR3 covers 14 residues. CDR3 sequence reads: CASSLRTNNEKLFF. Partial CDR3 DNA: TGTGCCAGCAGCTTGCGGACAAATAATGAAAAA.

Ten or more counts support this clone. The read falls 3 residues short of the CDR3 end, and the missing part is taken from the germline J gene. The chain carries TRBV4-2 and TRBJ2-3, with 9 positions matching TRBD2. The CDR3 is 15 amino acids. Germline V lookup: CDR1 LGHNA, CDR2 YNFKEQ. The V and J ends lost 5 bases and 1 base, in that order; junction bases with no gene match: 4. Incomplete CDR3 DNA: TGTGCCAGCAGCGGGAGGACTAGCGGCACAGATACG. It specifies CASSGRTSGTDT. The entire CDR3 protein reads CASSGRTSGTDTQYF.

This clone was seen ten or more times. The CDR3 spells CASSPKAGKGLAGATDTQYF. Incomplete CDR3 DNA: TGTGCCAGCAGCCCCAAAGCCGGGAAGGGCCTAGCGGGAGCAACAGATACG. The rearrangement joins TRBV13 to TRBJ2-3; 10 bases agree with TRBD2. Read coverage stops 3 residues before the CDR3 terminus; the germline J gene supplies the remainder. The J segment lost 3 bases and the V segment lost 5 bases, leaving 20 bases of the junction unmatched. CDR3 size: 20 residues. Germline V gene data show CDR1 as PRHDT and CDR2 as FYEKMQ (reference sequence).

The table lists this clone with many counts. The missing CDR3 end, 3 residues past where the read stops, is filled in from the germline J gene. The rearrangement links TRBV18 to TRBJ2-2, with D unresolved. This CDR3 has 16 residues. V was clipped by 0 bases and J by 0 bases, with 8 bases between them. The germline gives CDR1 KGHSH, CDR2 LQKENI. The CDR3 DNA, read in part, is TGTGCCAGCTCACCACCGGCCCCAGCGAACACCGGGGAG. Encoded protein: CASSPPAPANTGE. The complete CDR3 reads CASSPPAPANTGELFF.

This clone was found many times. The CDR3 end falls 3 residues outside the read, so it is completed with the germline J gene. The chain is built from TRBV11-2 and TRBJ2-7; D may be TRBD1 (6 bases). The CDR3 sequence is 13 residues long. CDR1 and CDR2 from the germline V gene are SGHAT and FQNNGV. V dropped 6 bases and J dropped 3 bases, with 12 bases sitting between them. Partial CDR3 DNA: TGTGCCAGCAGGTATCGACAGGACTACGAG. Amino acids: CASRYRQDYE. In full, the CDR3 reads CASRYRQDYEQYF.

This clone was recorded at least ten times. The CDR3 region is CASAVQGAGDTQYF. The CDR3 bases that were read are TGTGCCAGCGCTGTACAGGGGGCGGGTGATACG. The chain has TRBV12-3 or TRBV12-4 and TRBJ2-3; 9 positions agree with TRBD1. The sequenced fragment ends 3 residues before the CDR3 boundary, so the rest is inferred from the germline J gene. V shed 8 bases and J 6 bases; nucleotides not matched to a gene: 9. This CDR3 contains 14 residues.

This clone occurred many times. The sequence runs out 3 residues before the end of the CDR3; the remainder is reconstructed from the germline J gene. The rearrangement joins TRBV12-3 or TRBV12-4 to TRBJ2-1; tentatively, D is TRBD2 (6 bases). The V end was cut by 4 bases, the J end by 9 bases, with 25 bases between. The CDR3 has 17 amino acids. The covered CDR3 bases are TGTGCCAGCAGTTCTCTATACCCCGGGACTGCCGGAGGTGAG. As protein: CASSSLYPGTAGGE. The full-length CDR3 reads as CASSSLYPGTAGGEQFF.

This clone has at least ten counts. The read terminates 3 residues ahead of where the CDR3 ends, so the germline J gene completes it. The chain links TRBV5-8 to TRBJ1-4; maybe TRBD1 (5 bases). The germline V gene encodes CDR1 SGHTS and CDR2 YDEGEE. CDR3 length equals 14 residues. The V end was cut by 0 bases, the J end by 8 bases, with 11 bases between. The sequenced CDR3 bases are TGTGCCAGCAGCTTGGGTCAGGGATCGGAAAAA. Its translation is CASSLGQGSEK. The whole CDR3 reads CASSLGQGSEKLFF. Based on the CDR3 plus reference TRBV5-8 and TRBJ1-4, the full variable domain is EAGVTQSPTHLIKTRGQQATLRCSPISGHTSVYWYQQALGLGLQFLLWYDEGEERNRGNFPPRFSGRQFPNYSSELNVNALELEDSALYLCASSLGQGSEKLFFGSGTQLSVL.

This clone was recorded at least ten times. The read terminates 3 residues ahead of where the CDR3 ends, so the germline J gene completes it. V usage is TRBV10-3 and J usage is TRBJ1-1; D gene uncertain. The CDR3 runs to 13 residues. With 4 bases removed from V and 0 bases from J, the gap between germline ends came to 6 bases. The germline V gene encodes CDR1 ENHRY and CDR2 SYGVKD. The chain's CDR3 is CAISGALNTEAFF. The sequenced part of the CDR3 DNA is TGTGCCATCAGTGGCGCCTTGAACACTGAA.